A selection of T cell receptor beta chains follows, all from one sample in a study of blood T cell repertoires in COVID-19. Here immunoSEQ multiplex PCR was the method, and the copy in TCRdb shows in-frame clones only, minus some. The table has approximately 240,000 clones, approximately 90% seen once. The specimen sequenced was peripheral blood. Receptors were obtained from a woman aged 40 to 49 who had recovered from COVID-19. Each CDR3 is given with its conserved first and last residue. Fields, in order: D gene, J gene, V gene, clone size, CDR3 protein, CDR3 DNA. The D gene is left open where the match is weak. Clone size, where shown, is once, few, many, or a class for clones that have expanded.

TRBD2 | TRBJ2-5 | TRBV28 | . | CASIRAGGAVETQYF | TGTGCCAGCATACGAGCGGGGGGAGCGGTGGAGACCCAGTACTTC
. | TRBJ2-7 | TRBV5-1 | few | CASSSSGLYEQYF | TGCGCCAGCAGCTCGTCAGGGTTGTACGAGCAGTACTTC
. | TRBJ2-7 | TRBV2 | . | CASKAGDGTFGEQYF | TGTGCCAGCAAGGCGGGTGACGGGACTTTCGGAGAGCAGTACTTC
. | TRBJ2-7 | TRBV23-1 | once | CASSQELGQGKKNEQYF | TGCGCCAGCAGTCAAGAATTGGGGCAGGGGAAAAAGAACGAGCAGTACTTC
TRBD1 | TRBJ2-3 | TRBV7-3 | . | CASSSGTGGVPQYF | TGTGCCAGCAGCTCAGGGACAGGAGGGGTACCGCAGTATTTT
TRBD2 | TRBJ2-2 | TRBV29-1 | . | CSASGLAGAGELFF | TGCAGCGCCTCTGGACTAGCGGGAGCCGGGGAGCTGTTTTTT
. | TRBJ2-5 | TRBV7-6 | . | CASSSPTEQWETQYF | TGTGCCAGCAGCTCTCCGACAGAGCAATGGGAGACCCAGTACTTC
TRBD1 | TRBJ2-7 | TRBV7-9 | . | CASSPTGTAYEQYF | TGTGCCAGCAGCCCAACAGGGACAGCCTACGAGCAGTACTTC
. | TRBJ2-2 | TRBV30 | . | CAWRGRGGFERTGELFF | TGTGCCTGGAGGGGTAGGGGGGGATTCGAGCGTACCGGGGAGCTGTTTTTT
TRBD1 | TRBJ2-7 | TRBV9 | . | CASSVGTGSGWEQYF | TGTGCCAGCAGCGTAGGGACAGGGTCTGGCTGGGAGCAGTACTTC
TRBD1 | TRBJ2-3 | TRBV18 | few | CASSPRQGATDTQYF | TGTGCCAGCTCACCACGACAGGGGGCAACAGATACGCAGTATTTT
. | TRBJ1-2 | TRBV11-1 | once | CASSSMRTGGYTF | TGTGCCAGCAGCTCGATGCGTACAGGGGGCTACACCTTC
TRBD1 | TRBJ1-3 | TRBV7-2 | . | CASSLGGGGLGNTIYF | TGTGCCAGCAGCTTAGGTGGAGGGGGCCTCGGAAACACCATATATTTT
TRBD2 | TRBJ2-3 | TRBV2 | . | CASAGGRVFSDTQYF | TGTGCCAGCGCGGGGGGGAGGGTATTTTCGGATACGCAGTATTTT
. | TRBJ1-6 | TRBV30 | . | CAWSPRQGNSSPLHF | TGTGCCTGGAGTCCTCGCCAGGGGAATAGTTCACCCCTCCACTTT
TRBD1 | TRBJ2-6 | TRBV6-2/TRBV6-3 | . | CASSPRQGWVGANVLTF | TGTGCCAGCAGCCCCAGACAGGGGTGGGTTGGGGCCAACGTCCTGACTTTC
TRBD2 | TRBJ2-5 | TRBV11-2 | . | CASSFTSGAGTQYF | TGTGCCAGCAGCTTCACTAGCGGGGCGGGGACCCAGTACTTC
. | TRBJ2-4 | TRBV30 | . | CAWSQLAGSKNIQYF | TGTGCCTGGAGTCAACTAGCAGGGTCCAAAAACATTCAGTACTTC
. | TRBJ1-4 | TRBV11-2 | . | CASSSGEREKLFF | TGTGCCAGCAGCTCAGGGGAGAGGGAAAAACTGTTTTTT
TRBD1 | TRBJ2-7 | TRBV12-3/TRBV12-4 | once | CASHGDRAYEQYF | TGTGCCAGCCACGGGGACAGGGCCTACGAGCAGTACTTC
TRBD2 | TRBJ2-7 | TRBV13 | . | CASSPKGSREGLWEQYF | TGTGCCAGCAGCCCCAAGGGATCGCGGGAGGGCCTCTGGGAGCAGTACTTC